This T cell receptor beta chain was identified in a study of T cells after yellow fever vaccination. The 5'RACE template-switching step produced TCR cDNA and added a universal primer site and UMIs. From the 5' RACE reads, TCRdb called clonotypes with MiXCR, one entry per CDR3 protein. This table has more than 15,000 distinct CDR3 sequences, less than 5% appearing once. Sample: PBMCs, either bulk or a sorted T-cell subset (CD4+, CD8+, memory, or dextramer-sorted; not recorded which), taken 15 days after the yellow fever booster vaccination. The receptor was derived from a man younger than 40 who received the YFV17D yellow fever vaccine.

Written as DNA, the CDR3 is TGCAGTGTGGTCGGGGAAACTGGAAACACCATATATTTT. This codes for CSVVGETGNTIYF. This chain joins TRBV20-1 and TRBJ1-3, with no clear D. Germline V CDR1 and CDR2: DFQATT, SNEGSKA (reference sequence). Between the trimmed V and J ends, which lost 7 bases and 2 bases, there was a span of 12 bases. The CDR3 has 13 residues.